These 29 T cell receptor beta chains came from one sample sequenced in a study of early stage breast cancer tumors. The data were produced by immunoSEQ multiplex PCR, yet TCRdb's version contains in-frame clones alone and is incomplete. The table records tens of thousands of clones, around 70% of them present only once. Sample: blood. Receptors originate from a person between 60 and 69 years old with breast cancer.

This chain joins TRBV27 and TRBJ2-7; 7 bases align to TRBD2. The CDR3 loop spans 15 amino acids. Unmatched junction bases numbered 10, after V lost 2 bases and J lost 6 bases. CDR1 and CDR2 from the germline V gene are MNHEY and SMNVEV (reference sequence). The CDR3 DNA reads as TGTGCCAGCAGTTTAACGGGGGGAGGGCCGTTCGAGCAGTACTTC. Protein: CASSLTGGGPFEQYF.

The chain recombines TRBV11-2 with TRBJ1-1; possible D gene TRBD1, 6 bases. There are 15 residues in the CDR3. V dropped 0 bases and J dropped 1 base, with 9 bases sitting between them. CDR1 and CDR2 (germline): SGHAT, FQNNGV. CDR3 region: CASSLDQGRNTEAFF. The CDR3, as DNA: TGTGCCAGCAGCTTAGATCAGGGGAGGAACACTGAAGCTTTCTTT.

In DNA, the CDR3 is TGTGCCAGCACAATCGACCGCTTCGAGCAGTACTTC. Amino acids: CASTIDRFEQYF. The chain couples TRBV6-1 to TRBJ2-7; D gene ambiguous. Germline V gives CDR1 MNHNS, CDR2 SASEGT. The CDR3 sequence is 12 residues long. V shed 7 bases and J shed 6 bases, with 13 bases lying between them.

This clone was recorded only once. V and J are TRBV29-1 and TRBJ1-5; 9 bases agree with TRBD1. V trimming: 4 bases; J trimming: 9 bases; junction bases outside the gene matches: 4. This CDR3 is built from 12 residues. Germline V gene data show CDR1 as SQVTM and CDR2 as ANQGSEA. The CDR3 reads CSVGDRDRPQHF. In nucleotides, the CDR3 is TGCAGCGTTGGGGACAGGGACCGGCCCCAGCATTTT.

The rearrangement joins TRBV5-6 to TRBJ2-3, with D perhaps matching TRBD1 (6 bases). V gave up 0 bases and J gave up 2 bases, with 19 bases separating them. This CDR3 is built from 18 residues. Germline V gives CDR1 SGHDT, CDR2 YYEEEE. The chain's CDR3 is CASSLGLRGTGFTDTQYF. The CDR3 nucleotides read TGTGCCAGCAGCTTGGGTCTGAGGGGAACAGGGTTCACAGATACGCAGTATTTT.

This clone appeared a single time. The rearrangement joins TRBV5-1 to TRBJ2-2; D ambiguous. This CDR3 is 16 amino acids long. CDR1 is SGHRS and CDR2 is YFSETQ in the germline V gene. V lost 4 bases and J lost 2, with 15 bases in between. The CDR3 DNA follows: TGCGCCAGCAGCCCCCGTACAGTAGGCAACACCGGGGAGCTGTTTTTT. Protein: CASSPRTVGNTGELFF.

The chain joins TRBV28 to TRBJ2-3, with TRBD2 identical over 7 bases. The CDR3 runs 16 residues. CDR1 MDHEN and CDR2 SYDVKM come from the germline V gene. With V trimmed by 7 bases and J by 1 base, 11 bases remained unmatched. The DNA of the CDR3 is TGTGCCAGCAAGTCCCCCGCGGGAGTGGGCACAGATACGCAGTATTTT. Amino acids: CASKSPAGVGTDTQYF.

CDR3 loop: CAISESVGAGFF. Here the CDR3 DNA reads TGTGCCATCAGTGAGTCAGTGGGGGCCGGGTTCTTC. This chain joins TRBV10-3 and TRBJ2-1; a possible D gene is TRBD1 (6 bases). This CDR3 spans 12 amino acids. Looked up from germline, CDR1 is ENHRY and CDR2 is SYGVKD. Trimming pared 0 bases from V and 15 bases from J, leaving 12 bases between.

This clone was seen more than once but under ten times. The chain recombines TRBV2 with TRBJ1-6; tentatively, D is TRBD1 (6 bases). CDR1 and CDR2 (germline): SNHLY, FYNNEI. Trimming removed 7 bases from V and 5 bases from J, with 9 bases in between. The length of the CDR3 is 13 residues. CDR3 amino acids: CASTRTDNSPLHF. In DNA, the CDR3 is TGTGCCAGCACCCGGACAGATAATTCACCCCTCCACTTT.

The chain is built from TRBV6-5 and TRBJ2-1; the D gene is possibly TRBD1 (5 bases). Germline values: CDR1 MNHEY, CDR2 SVGAGI. V shed 4 bases and J shed 4 bases, with 14 bases lying between them. CDR3 size: 15 residues. CDR3 amino acids: CASSSQGYSYNEQFF. The CDR3 bases are TGTGCCAGCAGTTCGCAGGGATACTCTTACAATGAGCAGTTCTTC.

The J gene is TRBJ2-2, the V gene TRBV10-3, with a tentative D call TRBD2 (6 bases). The CDR3 is 13 amino acids. Deletions cut 9 bases from V and 1 base from J, with 9 bases between. In germline, CDR1 is ENHRY, CDR2 SYGVKD. DNA of the CDR3: TGTGCCATAAGCGGGTTGAACACCGGGGAGCTGTTTTTT. Its translation is CAISGLNTGELFF.

The chain is built from TRBV6-4 and TRBJ2-5; no definite D call. The CDR3 sequence is 18 residues long. Trimming left V 10 bases short and J 7 bases short, with 34 bases between. Germline V gives CDR1 MRHNA, CDR2 SNTAGT. The CDR3 DNA follows: TGTGCCACCGAACCCCCAGGACGGAGCGTCCCCTTCGCTCGGACCCAGTACTTC. This sequence encodes CATEPPGRSVPFARTQYF.

This clone occurred once. The rearrangement uses TRBV6-4 and TRBJ1-1; D might be TRBD1 (6 bases). Germline V CDR1 and CDR2: MRHNA, SNTAGT. The ends were cut back, 5 bases at V and 1 base at J, with 11 bases in the middle. There are 14 residues in the CDR3. Written as DNA, the CDR3 is TGTGCCAGCAGTAGGGGGGGAAGGAACACTGAAGCTTTCTTT. Its translation is CASSRGGRNTEAFF.

This chain uses TRBV6-1 with TRBJ1-4; D remains ambiguous. The CDR3 length is 15 residues. CDR1 MNHNS and CDR2 SASEGT come from the germline V gene. V was cut by 6 bases and J by 2 bases, with 13 bases left in between. CDR3 protein: CASSPTVVTNEKLFF. CDR3 DNA: TGTGCCAGCAGCCCAACAGTGGTGACTAATGAAAAACTGTTTTTT.

V gene TRBV9 combines with J gene TRBJ1-5, with 7 bases that match TRBD1. Germline values: CDR1 SGDLS, CDR2 YYNGEE. V shed 0 bases and J 3 bases; nucleotides not matched to a gene: 15. The CDR3 extends over 19 amino acids. The CDR3 coding sequence is TGTGCCAGCAGCGTAGATCCAGGGGGACCCGTCAATACCAATCAGCCCCAGCATTTT. It codes for CASSVDPGGPVNTNQPQHF.

The chain couples TRBV10-3 to TRBJ1-1; D ambiguous. Germline values: CDR1 ENHRY, CDR2 SYGVKD. Trimming took off 4 bases at V and 3 bases at J, with 9 bases between the two ends. The CDR3 loop spans 13 amino acids. The CDR3 DNA follows: TGTGCCATCAGTGTCTTACTTTACACTGAAGCTTTCTTT. It translates to CAISVLLYTEAFF.

This clone was counted only a few times. The chain couples TRBV4-1 to TRBJ1-6, with D hard to call. The length of the CDR3 is 16 residues. Trimming left V 0 bases short and J 7 bases short, with 13 bases between. Germline CDR1 reads MGHRA; CDR2 reads YSYEKL. CDR3 nucleotide sequence: TGCGCCAGCAGCCAAGATACTTGGCAGGTAAATTCACCCCTCCACTTT. Translated: CASSQDTWQVNSPLHF.

This chain joins TRBV5-1 and TRBJ2-7; D may be TRBD2 (5 bases). Germline V lookup: CDR1 SGHRS, CDR2 YFSETQ. There are 15 residues in the CDR3. V lost 2 bases, J lost 0 bases, and 12 bases lay in between. As DNA, the CDR3 is TGCGCCAGCAGCTTAGGAGGAACCAGCTCCTACGAGCAGTACTTC. Translation gives CASSLGGTSSYEQYF. The full variable domain, in which reference TRBV5-1 and TRBJ2-7 provide the parts outside the CDR3, is KAGVTQTPRYLIKTRGQQVTLSCSPISGHRSVSWYQQTPGQGLQFLFEYFSETQRNKGNFPGRFSGRQFSNSRSEMNVSTLELGDSALYLCASSLGGTSSYEQYFGPGTRLTVT.

The chain links TRBV9 to TRBJ2-5; D might be TRBD1 (6 bases). V lost 0 bases and J lost 5, with 14 bases in between. Per germline, CDR1 SGDLS and CDR2 YYNGEE. The CDR3 is made up of 15 amino acids. CDR3 amino acids: CASSVGHSGVETQYF. In DNA, the CDR3 is TGTGCCAGCAGCGTAGGACACTCAGGGGTGGAGACCCAGTACTTC.

As DNA, the CDR3 is TGTGCCAGCAGCTTGGTAGGGGGCGACACCGGGGAGCTGTTTTTT. Translating it yields CASSLVGGDTGELFF. The chain employs TRBV11-2 and TRBJ2-2; 7 bases are a match to TRBD1. This CDR3 is built from 15 residues. J was trimmed by 3 bases and V by 3 bases; bases with no gene match: 4. From germline, CDR1 is SGHAT and CDR2 FQNNGV.

This clone was seen once. The gene calls are TRBV7-3 and TRBJ1-1, with TRBD1 identical over 7 bases. The CDR3 contains 14 residues. The ends lost 5 bases at V and 4 bases at J; junction bases unmatched: 7. Germline V gene data show CDR1 as SGHTA and CDR2 as FQGTGA. In nucleotides, the CDR3 is TGTGCCAGCAGCCAACCCGACAGGGCCACTGAAGCTTTCTTT. Its protein is CASSQPDRATEAFF.

A few counts support this clone. V usage is TRBV4-1 and J usage is TRBJ1-1; D is uncertain. CDR3 size: 15 residues. Trimming took 4 bases from V and 4 from J, leaving 16 bases between them. Germline assignment: CDR1 MGHRA and CDR2 YSYEKL. CDR3 loop: CASSRALIWATEAFF. The CDR3 coding sequence is TGCGCCAGCAGCCGGGCCTTAATCTGGGCCACTGAAGCTTTCTTT.

V is TRBV5-5 and J is TRBJ1-2; 9 bases map to TRBD1. The V and J ends lost 4 bases and 5 bases, in that order; junction bases with no gene match: 12. Germline-derived CDR1 and CDR2 are SGHKS and YYEKEE (reference sequence). The CDR3 totals 16 residues. CDR3 in amino acids: CASSRNQDRGSYGYTF. DNA of the CDR3: TGTGCCAGCAGCCGGAATCAGGACAGGGGAAGTTATGGCTACACCTTC.

This sequence joins TRBV5-1 and TRBJ1-1; possibly TRBD1 for D (5 bases). Trimming removed 0 bases from V and 4 bases from J, with 19 bases in between. The CDR3 runs to 17 residues. The germline gives CDR1 SGHRS, CDR2 YFSETQ. Written as DNA, the CDR3 is TGCGCCAGCAGCTTGGGGAGGTTTGGTGGGGGAGGCACTGAAGCTTTCTTT. Its protein product is CASSLGRFGGGGTEAFF.

The chain has TRBV19 and TRBJ2-4, with D possibly matching TRBD2 (7 bases). Per the germline V gene, CDR1 is LNHDA and CDR2 is SQIVND (reference sequence). With 2 bases removed from V and 7 bases from J, the gap between germline ends came to 15 bases. The CDR3 consists of 15 residues. Here the CDR3 DNA reads TGTGCCAGTAGTATAAGGGGGGGTTTAAAGAACATTCAGTACTTC. It specifies CASSIRGGLKNIQYF.

This chain links TRBV5-1 with TRBJ2-3; D is perhaps TRBD1 (5 bases). The CDR3 is 14 amino acids. Germline V gene lookup returns CDR1 SGHRS and CDR2 YFSETQ. V was cut by 0 bases and J by 1 base, with 6 bases left in between. The CDR3 region is CASSLGTRTDTQYF. In DNA, the CDR3 is TGCGCCAGCAGCTTGGGGACACGCACAGATACGCAGTATTTT.

This clone showed up just a few times. V usage is TRBV5-1 and J usage is TRBJ2-2; either TRBD1 or TRBD2 may fit D (5 bases each). Germline V CDR1 and CDR2: SGHRS, YFSETQ. V lost 4 bases and J lost 5, with 18 bases in between. The CDR3 spans 16 residues. CDR3 protein: CASSPREGFRTGELFF. DNA of the CDR3: TGCGCCAGCAGCCCCCGAGAGGGGTTTAGGACCGGGGAGCTGTTTTTT. The full variable domain, in which reference TRBV5-1 and TRBJ2-2 provide the parts outside the CDR3, is KAGVTQTPRYLIKTRGQQVTLSCSPISGHRSVSWYQQTPGQGLQFLFEYFSETQRNKGNFPGRFSGRQFSNSRSEMNVSTLELGDSALYLCASSPREGFRTGELFFGEGSRLTVL.

This chain links TRBV19 with TRBJ2-1; no reliable D call. The CDR3 runs 14 residues. The germline V gene has CDR1 LNHDA and CDR2 SQIVND (reference sequence). Trimming removed 5 bases from V and 0 bases from J, with 8 bases in between. In nucleotides, the CDR3 is TGTGCCAGTAGTCCTCAGAGCTCCTACAATGAGCAGTTCTTC. Translating it yields CASSPQSSYNEQFF.

The rearrangement links TRBV7-2 to TRBJ2-1; D may match TRBD1 or TRBD2 (6 bases each). This CDR3 is built from 14 residues. Germline assignment: CDR1 SGHTA and CDR2 FQGNSA. The V end lost 2 bases, the J end lost 8 bases, and 13 bases lay between the germline ends. CDR3 sequence (DNA): TGTGCCAGCAGCTTAATGGGGGGCGTCGATGAGCAGTTCTTC. The encoded protein is CASSLMGGVDEQFF.